Below, 14 T cell receptor beta chains from the same sample are listed, as sequenced in a study of blood T cell repertoires in COVID-19. The protocol was immunoSEQ multiplex PCR, while the TCRdb copy is restricted to in-frame clones and leaves out a portion. The sample consists of approximately 440,000 clones, less than 95% of them appearing once. The source material was PBMCs or T cells enriched from blood (not recorded which). All receptors derive from a young man who had recovered from COVID-19.

The chain links TRBV15 to TRBJ2-7; D might be TRBD1 (6 bases). The V end lost 0 bases, the J end lost 4 bases, and 10 bases lay between the germline ends. CDR1 and CDR2 from the germline V gene are LNHNV and YYDKDF (reference sequence). The CDR3 length is 14 residues. CDR3 DNA: TGTGCCACCAGCAGAGACAGGGGTCTGTACGAGCAGTACTTC. Its protein is CATSRDRGLYEQYF.

V and J are TRBV28 and TRBJ1-5; TRBD1 matches at 10 bases. The V gene end was trimmed by 3 bases and the J gene end by 6 bases; junction bases not matched to a gene: 2. Germline V gene lookup returns CDR1 MDHEN and CDR2 SYDVKM. CDR3 length: 14 residues. DNA for the CDR3: TGTGCCAGCAGTTTGGGACAGGGGATTCAGCCCCAGCATTTT. Its translation: CASSLGQGIQPQHF.

This sequence joins TRBV5-1 and TRBJ1-1; D possibly corresponds to TRBD1 (6 bases). CDR3 size: 14 residues. CDR1 and CDR2 from the germline V gene are SGHRS and YFSETQ. Trimming shortened V by 0 bases and J by 3 bases, and 9 bases separated the two germline ends. The CDR3, as DNA: TGCGCCAGCAGCTTGGACGGGGGGCACACTGAAGCTTTCTTT. It is translated as CASSLDGGHTEAFF.

The chain combines TRBV5-1 with TRBJ1-4; possible D gene TRBD1, 5 bases. V gave up 4 bases and J gave up 2 bases, with 18 bases separating them. Germline V gene sequence: CDR1 SGHRS, CDR2 YFSETQ. The CDR3 runs to 17 residues. The CDR3 DNA reads TGCGCCAGCAGCCTGGGACGGCGGGGTGGTACTAATGAAAAACTGTTTTTT. This gives the protein CASSLGRRGGTNEKLFF.

CDR3 residues: CASSQAGGLNTEAFF. CDR3 sequence (DNA): TGTGCCAGCAGCCAAGCCGGGGGTCTGAACACTGAAGCTTTCTTT. The chain employs TRBV3-1 (or the pseudogene TRBV3-2) and TRBJ1-1; D perhaps matches TRBD1 (5 bases). There are 15 residues in the CDR3. Trimming cost V 1 base and J 0 bases, with 9 bases left between them. Germline V CDR1 and CDR2: LGHDT, YNNKEL (reference sequence).

The chain links TRBV5-4 to TRBJ2-2; 10 nucleotides line up with TRBD2. CDR3 length: 15 amino acids. Trimming cost V 4 bases and J 3 bases; bases outside gene matches: 3. Germline V CDR1 and CDR2: SGHNT, YYREEE (reference sequence). CDR3 sequence reads: CASSPGTSDTGELFF. CDR3 coding DNA: TGTGCCAGCAGCCCCGGGACTAGCGACACCGGGGAGCTGTTTTTT.

This rearrangement joins TRBV6-5 to TRBJ2-1, with D uncertain. The germline gives CDR1 MNHEY, CDR2 SVGAGI. V lost 5 bases and J lost 4, with 6 bases in between. This CDR3 is built from 12 residues. In DNA form, the CDR3 reads TGTGCCAGCAGTCCCCTGTACAATGAGCAGTTCTTC. Its protein is CASSPLYNEQFF.

This rearrangement joins TRBV11-2 to TRBJ2-2; D remains unclear. Trimming took 0 bases from V and 6 from J, leaving 5 bases between them. The CDR3 runs 13 residues. Germline V gives CDR1 SGHAT, CDR2 FQNNGV. CDR3 sequence (DNA): TGTGCCAGCAGCTTAGAGGCCGCCGGGGAGCTGTTTTTT. Translating gives CASSLEAAGELFF.

This rearrangement joins TRBV10-3 to TRBJ2-7; no firm D call. The germline V and J ends were trimmed by 2 bases and 6 bases, with 11 bases remaining between them. Germline V lookup: CDR1 ENHRY, CDR2 SYGVKD. The CDR3 runs to 13 residues. CDR3 sequence: CAISEGLIGEQYF. CDR3 nucleotide sequence: TGTGCCATCAGTGAGGGGCTAATAGGCGAGCAGTACTTC.

The chain recombines TRBV7-9 with TRBJ1-2; D remains unclear. The CDR3 runs to 15 residues. V lost 1 base and J 2 bases, leaving 11 bases between the germline ends. Germline values: CDR1 SEHNR, CDR2 FQNEAQ (reference sequence). CDR3 amino acids: CASSLGGAGNYGYTF. The CDR3, as DNA: TGTGCCAGCAGCTTAGGAGGAGCCGGGAACTATGGCTACACCTTC.

The V gene is TRBV3-1 (or the pseudogene TRBV3-2), the J gene TRBJ2-1; TRBD2 agrees at 7 bases. The CDR3 length is 14 residues. Trimming removed 6 bases from V and 9 bases from J; junction bases left unmatched: 11. Germline CDR1 is LGHDT and CDR2 is YNNKEL (reference sequence). CDR3 DNA sequence: TGTGCCAGCAGGGATACCGGGACTAACGTTGAGCAGTTCTTC. Its translation: CASRDTGTNVEQFF.

This chain connects TRBV12-5 to TRBJ1-2, with D possibly being TRBD1 (6 bases). Per germline, CDR1 LGHNT and CDR2 FRNRAP. The V and J ends lost 0 bases and 4 bases respectively, with 15 bases between them. This CDR3 is built from 16 residues. The CDR3 DNA reads as TGTGCTAGTGGTTTGGTACTAAGGGGGGGAAGCTATGGCTACACCTTC. It codes for CASGLVLRGGSYGYTF.

The rearrangement uses TRBV9 and TRBJ1-2, with TRBD1 matching over 7 bases. CDR1 SGDLS and CDR2 YYNGEE come from the germline V gene. V was clipped by 5 bases and J by 4 bases; unmatched bases: 2. The CDR3 is made up of 12 amino acids. The CDR3 DNA sequence: TGTGCCAGCAGAGGGGGCGGCTATGGCTACACCTTC. Its protein is CASRGGGYGYTF.

This chain joins TRBV3-1 (or the pseudogene TRBV3-2) and TRBJ2-1; 12 nucleotides align to TRBD2. The CDR3 length is 14 residues. Germline CDR1 is LGHDT and CDR2 is YNNKEL (reference sequence). V dropped 10 bases and J dropped 7; count of bases not matched to a gene: 8. The CDR3 is CAISGLAGRNEQFF. The CDR3 DNA sequence: TGTGCCATAAGCGGACTAGCGGGAAGGAATGAGCAGTTCTTC.